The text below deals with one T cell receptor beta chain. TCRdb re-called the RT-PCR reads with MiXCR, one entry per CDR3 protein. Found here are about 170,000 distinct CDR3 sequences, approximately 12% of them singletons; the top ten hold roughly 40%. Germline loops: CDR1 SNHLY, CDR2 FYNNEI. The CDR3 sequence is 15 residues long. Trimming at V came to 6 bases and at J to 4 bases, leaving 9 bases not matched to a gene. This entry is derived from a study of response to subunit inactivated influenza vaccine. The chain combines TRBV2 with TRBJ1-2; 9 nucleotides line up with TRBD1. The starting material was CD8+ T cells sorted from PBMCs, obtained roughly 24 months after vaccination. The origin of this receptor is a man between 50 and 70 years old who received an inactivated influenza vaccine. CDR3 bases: TGTGCCAGCAGGGACCCCCGGACAGGGGCCTATGGCTACACCTTC. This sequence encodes CASRDPRTGAYGYTF. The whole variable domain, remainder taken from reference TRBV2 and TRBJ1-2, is EPEVTQTPSHQVTQMGQEVILRCVPISNHLYFYWYRQILGQKVEFLVSFYNNEISEKSEIFDDQFSVERPDGSNFTLKIRSTKLEDSAMYFCASRDPRTGAYGYTFGSGTRLTVV.